A single sample gave rise to the 7 T cell receptor beta chains below, sequenced in a study of T cells in tumors after PD-1 blockade. Sequenced by immunoSEQ multiplex PCR; TCRdb stores in-frame clones only, minus some. This repertoire shows around 34,000 clones, 70% to 75% found once; its top ten account for around 38%. Source: PBMCs, taken after anti-PD-1 treatment. These receptors originate from a human donor with basal cell carcinoma.

This clone appeared a single time. The chain couples TRBV4-3 to TRBJ2-1; 7 positions match TRBD2. Germline trimming cut 0 bases from V and 9 bases from J; bases unmatched to any gene: 14. Germline CDR1 reads LGHNA; CDR2 reads YSLEER. The CDR3 covers 17 residues. CDR3 nucleotides: TGCGCCAGCAGCCAAGACCCCCCTTCTAGCGGCCTGGGTGAGCAGTTCTTC. This gives the protein CASSQDPPSSGLGEQFF.

This chain joins TRBV6-5 and TRBJ1-1; maybe TRBD1 (6 bases). This CDR3 region has 14 residues. The germline V gene has CDR1 MNHEY and CDR2 SVGAGI. V was trimmed by 0 bases and J by 8 bases, leaving 13 bases between them. The CDR3 sequence: CASSYSRGPGEAFF. For the CDR3, the DNA is TGTGCCAGCAGTTACTCGCGGGGGCCTGGGGAAGCTTTCTTT.

V and J are TRBV4-3 and TRBJ2-1, with 7 bases identical to TRBD2. J gave up 3 bases and V 0 bases, and 2 bases lay outside the gene matches. Looked up from germline, CDR1 is LGHNA and CDR2 is YSLEER. The CDR3 is made up of 15 amino acids. The CDR3 here is CASSQEGGYYNEQFF. CDR3 sequence (DNA): TGCGCCAGCAGCCAAGAGGGGGGGTACTACAATGAGCAGTTCTTC.

This clone was observed a few times. V gene TRBV5-4 combines with J gene TRBJ2-7; no definite D call. The CDR3 spans 12 residues. Per germline, CDR1 SGHNT and CDR2 YYREEE (reference sequence). V lost 7 bases, J lost 2 bases, and 10 bases lay in between. The CDR3 region is CASGKDPYEQYF. In DNA, the CDR3 is TGTGCCAGCGGAAAGGACCCCTACGAGCAGTACTTC.

This clone came up a few times. The chain uses TRBV28 and TRBJ1-5; D is ambiguous. CDR3 length: 14 residues. V shed 5 bases and J shed 0 bases, with 8 bases lying between them. Per germline, CDR1 MDHEN and CDR2 SYDVKM. The CDR3 spells CASSRDGSNQPQHF. The CDR3 coding sequence is TGTGCCAGCAGTAGAGACGGTAGCAATCAGCCCCAGCATTTT.

This clone was detected only a few times. This sequence joins TRBV19 and TRBJ1-5; D not certain. The CDR3 length is 14 residues. Germline-derived CDR1 and CDR2 are LNHDA and SQIVND (reference sequence). Trimming removed 7 bases at V and 2 bases at J, with 12 bases between. CDR3 DNA sequence: TGTGCCAGTATGAAAGACACACGCAATCAGCCCCAGCATTTT. Its translation is CASMKDTRNQPQHF.

V and J are TRBV3-1 (or the pseudogene TRBV3-2) and TRBJ2-7; 11 nucleotides line up with TRBD2. The junction had 9 bases not matched to a gene; V was cut back by 0 bases and J by 8 bases. CDR1 and CDR2 from the germline V gene are LGHDT and YNNKEL (reference sequence). The CDR3 length is 16 residues. The CDR3 nucleotides are TGTGCCAGCAGCCAAGATTATAGCGGGGGGGCCGGAAAGCAGTACTTC. It is translated as CASSQDYSGGAGKQYF.